One sample yielded the 21 T cell receptor beta chains listed below, sequenced in a study of memory CD4+ T cells and cytomegalovirus serostatus. TCRdb keeps only in-frame clones here, not all; method: immunoSEQ multiplex PCR. The table records tens of thousands of clones, around 78% of them present only once. Single viable CD3+CD4+CD8-CD45RO+ cells were sorted as the memory CD4+ T cells. Sample: memory CD4+ T cells from blood. The receptor source for this set is an adult in good health and CMV-seronegative.

The chain has TRBV6-6 and TRBJ1-5; D is perhaps TRBD1 (5 bases). The V and J ends lost 8 bases and 2 bases respectively, with 16 bases between them. The CDR3 loop spans 15 amino acids. Germline values: CDR1 MNHNY, CDR2 SVGAGI (reference sequence). The CDR3 bases are TGTGCCAGCGGGGGGGGGAATGTAGGCAATCAGCCCCAGCATTTT. Protein product: CASGGGNVGNQPQHF.

V and J are TRBV15 and TRBJ2-3; TRBD1 agrees at 8 bases. Trimming took 5 bases from V and 3 from J; bases not matched to a gene: 4. This CDR3 is built from 14 residues. Germline V gene data show CDR1 as LNHNV and CDR2 as YYDKDF (reference sequence). The CDR3 nucleotides are TGTGCCACCAGCGGCCGGACAGGGACAGATACGCAGTATTTT. It yields the protein CATSGRTGTDTQYF.

This clone has a handful of counts. This sample includes further DNA sequences coding for the same CDR3. This sequence joins TRBV6-5 and TRBJ1-5; D not resolved. Germline V gene data show CDR1 as MNHEY and CDR2 as SVGAGI. The CDR3 runs to 14 residues. Trimming stripped 6 bases from V and 2 bases from J, with 11 bases between. The chain's CDR3 is CASSRDWGNQPQHF. The DNA for the CDR3 is TGTGCCAGCAGCCGAGATTGGGGCAATCAGCCCCAGCATTTT.

Note on this clone: A junction boundary mismatches the germline segment, possibly from a read error. V gene TRBV6-1 combines with J gene TRBJ1-6, with D perhaps matching TRBD1 (5 bases). The CDR3 is 17 residues long. The germline gives CDR1 MNHNS, CDR2 SASEGT. Written as DNA, the CDR3 is TGTGCCATCAGTGAGGGGTCCCCTCGACTTAATAATTCACCCCTCCACTTT. Its translation is CAISEGSPRLNNSPLHF.

The chain couples TRBV6-6 to TRBJ1-1; no clear D. Looked up from germline, CDR1 is MNHNY and CDR2 is SVGAGI (reference sequence). V lost 7 bases and J lost 3, with 15 bases in between. CDR3 length: 14 residues. CDR3 sequence reads: CASTKDVGYTEAFF. CDR3 nucleotide sequence: TGTGCCAGCACCAAGGATGTAGGGTACACTGAAGCTTTCTTT.

V is TRBV5-6 and J is TRBJ1-6; no clear D gene. V was trimmed by 5 bases and J by 7 bases, leaving 16 bases between them. The CDR3 totals 15 residues. CDR1 and CDR2 from the germline V gene are SGHDT and YYEEEE. This CDR3 is CASSPTGYRNSPLHF. CDR3 coding DNA: TGTGCCAGCAGTCCGACGGGGTATAGAAATTCACCCCTCCACTTT.

The V gene is TRBV5-1, the J gene TRBJ2-1; TRBD1 might be the D (5 bases). The CDR3 length is 13 residues. Germline assignment: CDR1 SGHRS and CDR2 YFSETQ. V lost 1 base and J 5 bases, leaving 7 bases between the germline ends. Written as DNA, the CDR3 is TGCGCCAGCAGCTTGCCACAGGACAATGAGCAGTTCTTC. Residues: CASSLPQDNEQFF.

This sequence joins TRBV6-5 and TRBJ1-2, with a possible D match to TRBD1 (5 bases). Trimming took 3 bases from V and 3 from J, leaving 11 bases between them. The CDR3 sequence is 14 residues long. Germline values: CDR1 MNHEY, CDR2 SVGAGI. The CDR3, as DNA: TGTGCCAGCAGTTATTTGGGGGGGGACTATGGCTACACCTTC. Protein sequence: CASSYLGGDYGYTF.

The gene calls are TRBV29-1 and TRBJ2-3; D is tentatively TRBD1 or TRBD2 (6 bases each). The germline V gene has CDR1 SQVTM and CDR2 ANQGSEA. With 4 bases removed from V and 4 bases from J, the gap between germline ends came to 9 bases. The CDR3 length is 12 residues. The CDR3 DNA follows: TGCAGCGTTGTTGGGGGGCCAGATACGCAGTATTTT. It yields the protein CSVVGGPDTQYF.

J is TRBJ2-2 and V is TRBV6-5; D is unresolved. Trimming took off 10 bases at V and 1 base at J, with 13 bases between the two ends. The CDR3 is 14 amino acids. From germline, CDR1 is MNHEY and CDR2 SVGAGI. CDR3 protein: CATLSAGNTGELFF. The DNA of the CDR3 is TGTGCCACCCTTTCTGCAGGGAACACCGGGGAGCTGTTTTTT.

This rearrangement joins TRBV28 to TRBJ1-2, with D possibly matching TRBD1 (6 bases). Germline lookup yields CDR1 MDHEN and CDR2 SYDVKM. This CDR3 contains 11 residues. Trimming removed 4 bases at V and 10 bases at J, with 10 bases between. This CDR3 is CASSSDRIYTF. In DNA, the CDR3 is TGTGCCAGCAGTTCAGACAGGATCTACACCTTC.

This clone was picked up a small number of times. The genes are TRBV5-1 and TRBJ2-7; D not resolved. The length of the CDR3 is 16 residues. Trimming removed 4 bases from V and 0 bases from J, with 17 bases in between. Germline V lookup: CDR1 SGHRS, CDR2 YFSETQ. CDR3 sequence reads: CASSGIFGRGSYEQYF. The DNA for the CDR3 is TGCGCCAGCAGCGGGATTTTTGGTCGTGGCTCCTACGAGCAGTACTTC.

The CDR3 DNA sequence: TGCGCCAGCAGCCGCAGAGGGACAGGGGAAGGAAATACGCAGTATTTT. It is translated as CASSRRGTGEGNTQYF. The V call is TRBV5-1, the J call TRBJ2-3; 10 bases agree with TRBD1. The CDR3 has 16 residues. Germline V gene data show CDR1 as SGHRS and CDR2 as YFSETQ. The junction had 12 bases not matched to a gene; V was cut back by 4 bases and J by 7 bases.

The rearrangement links TRBV18 to TRBJ2-7, with D hard to call. The germline gives CDR1 KGHSH, CDR2 LQKENI. Trimming removed 1 base at V and 3 bases at J, with 7 bases between. There are 13 residues in the CDR3. CDR3 amino acids: CASSPREFYEQYF. The CDR3 DNA is TGTGCCAGCTCACCACGCGAATTCTACGAGCAGTACTTC.

This clone was detected once. The chain couples TRBV7-6 to TRBJ1-1; 8 bases map to TRBD1. The CDR3 runs to 14 residues. J gave up 1 base and V 2 bases, and 0 bases lay outside the gene matches. Germline CDR1 is SGHVS and CDR2 is FNYEAQ. CDR3 coding DNA: TGTGCCAGCAGCTTACAGGGGGCGAACACTGAAGCTTTCTTT. Translated, it gives CASSLQGANTEAFF.

CDR3: CASSENFPYEQYF. CDR3 nucleotide sequence: TGTGCCAGCAGTGAAAACTTTCCCTACGAGCAGTACTTC. This chain joins TRBV2 and TRBJ2-7; D gene uncertain. Trimming shortened V by 2 bases and J by 2 bases, and 7 bases separated the two germline ends. The CDR3 sequence is 13 residues long. Germline CDR1 reads SNHLY; CDR2 reads FYNNEI.

V is TRBV19 and J is TRBJ2-1; 8 positions match TRBD1. The CDR3 loop spans 14 amino acids. Per germline, CDR1 LNHDA and CDR2 SQIVND (reference sequence). Trimming cost V 5 bases and J 5 bases; bases outside gene matches: 5. The CDR3 loop reads CASSFGQGNNEQFF. CDR3 nucleotide sequence: TGTGCCAGTAGTTTTGGACAGGGAAACAATGAGCAGTTCTTC.

The table lists this clone with a count of one. The gene calls are TRBV7-9 and TRBJ1-1, with D perhaps matching TRBD1 (5 bases). This CDR3 is built from 12 residues. The germline gives CDR1 SEHNR, CDR2 FQNEAQ (reference sequence). V was trimmed by 0 bases and J by 7 bases, leaving 6 bases between them. The CDR3 is CASSLAGGEAFF. The CDR3 nucleotides read TGTGCCAGCAGCTTAGCCGGGGGTGAAGCTTTCTTT.

J is TRBJ2-7 and V is TRBV29-1, with TRBD2 identical over 7 bases. Germline trimming cut 7 bases from V and 5 bases from J; bases unmatched to any gene: 5. CDR1 SQVTM and CDR2 ANQGSEA come from the germline V gene. This CDR3 spans 11 amino acids. CDR3 sequence reads: CSARGIDEQYF. The CDR3, as DNA: TGCAGCGCGCGGGGGATAGACGAGCAGTACTTC.

The J gene is TRBJ1-5, the V gene TRBV18; D not resolved. The CDR3 loop spans 15 amino acids. Per germline, CDR1 KGHSH and CDR2 LQKENI. V was cut by 6 bases and J by 7 bases, with 19 bases left in between. The CDR3 sequence: CASSPRLGQGQPQHF. The CDR3 nucleotides are TGTGCCAGCTCCCCTAGACTGGGTCAAGGGCAGCCCCAGCATTTT.

Concerning this clone itself: Different DNA sequences within this sample yield the same CDR3. The chain's CDR3 is CASSLLGNSYEQYF. In nucleotides, the CDR3 is TGCGCCAGCAGCTTGCTCGGCAACTCCTACGAGCAGTACTTC. The rearrangement joins TRBV5-1 to TRBJ2-7; no firm D call. The CDR3 spans 14 residues. Germline CDR1 reads SGHRS; CDR2 reads YFSETQ. Trimming pared 1 base from V and 0 bases from J, leaving 8 bases between.